This T cell receptor (beta chain) emerged from a study of blood T cell repertoires in COVID-19. For the study at large: Material from acute and convalescent COVID-19 was sourced from the United States, Italy and Spain. The analysed material was cDNA or gDNA that came from T cells, B-cell-depleted T cells, or PBMCs.

In the original analysis: Reference gene primer amplification yielded estimated nucleated cell counts. Libraries were prepared by immunoSEQ multiplex PCR; TCRdb keeps only in-frame clonotypes and omits some of them. The D gene and trimming were derived from the DNA, and the V and J assignments and clone size from that table. This table has roughly 70,000 clones, 70% to 75% appearing once. The CDR3 spans 13 residues. Germline CDR1 is PRHDT and CDR2 is FYEKMQ (reference sequence). V was trimmed by 2 bases and J by 6 bases, leaving 8 bases between them. Sequencing was carried out using peripheral blood. The chain employs TRBV13 and TRBJ2-1; D gene uncertain. The receptor was derived from a man aged 55 to 70 with acute or convalescent COVID-19. For the CDR3, the DNA is TGTGCCAGCAGCTTACCTGTAGTCAATGAGCAGTTCTTC. Translating it yields CASSLPVVNEQFF.